Listed below are T cell receptor beta chains from one sample, sequenced in a study of response to subunit inactivated influenza vaccine. One entry per CDR3 protein results from TCRdb running MiXCR on the RT-PCR reads. The data contain 500,000 to 750,000 distinct CDR3 sequences, 13% to 15% of them singletons. The material was PBMCs from blood, obtained about 12 days after vaccination. These receptors all stem from a man aged 45-65 years who received an inactivated influenza vaccine. The conserved cysteine and the conserved F or W are not part of the CDR3 here. D genes are given only for firm matches. Expanded clones are given a class, and other clones once, few, many or no size at all.

cdr3_aa: ASSLPGTGGVVDTEAF; j_call: TRBJ1-1; d_call: TRBD1; v_call: TRBV5-1; clone_size: few
cdr3_aa: ASSLRPGRTGELF; j_call: TRBJ2-2; d_call: NA; v_call: TRBV5-1; clone_size: few
cdr3_aa: ASSYGSGGGWETQY; j_call: TRBJ2-5; d_call: TRBD2; v_call: TRBV6-5; clone_size: NA
cdr3_aa: SVEESLSVTDTQY; j_call: TRBJ2-3; d_call: NA; v_call: TRBV29-1; clone_size: few
cdr3_aa: ASSLRLVYEQY; j_call: TRBJ2-7; d_call: NA; v_call: TRBV12-3/TRBV12-4; clone_size: once
cdr3_aa: ASSYRRDRGDYEQY; j_call: TRBJ2-7; d_call: TRBD1; v_call: TRBV6-2/TRBV6-3; clone_size: NA
cdr3_aa: ASSYKLGEVVTEAF; j_call: TRBJ1-1; d_call: NA; v_call: TRBV6-2/TRBV6-3; clone_size: NA
cdr3_aa: ASSDGHRTDTQY; j_call: TRBJ2-3; d_call: NA; v_call: TRBV6-4; clone_size: few
cdr3_aa: ASSLDGGAATNEKLF; j_call: TRBJ1-4; d_call: NA; v_call: TRBV5-4; clone_size: few
cdr3_aa: ASSVGLRVMETQY; j_call: TRBJ2-5; d_call: NA; v_call: TRBV9; clone_size: NA
cdr3_aa: ASSLTGGPSYEQY; j_call: TRBJ2-7; d_call: TRBD2; v_call: TRBV12-3/TRBV12-4; clone_size: few
cdr3_aa: ATSSQAAYGYT; j_call: TRBJ1-2; d_call: NA; v_call: TRBV24-1; clone_size: few
cdr3_aa: AVLVSGELF; j_call: TRBJ2-2; d_call: NA; v_call: TRBV6-5; clone_size: NA
cdr3_aa: ASSQDPATGSNSPLH; j_call: TRBJ1-6; d_call: NA; v_call: TRBV4-3; clone_size: NA
cdr3_aa: ASSQEWASTAGYT; j_call: TRBJ1-2; d_call: NA; v_call: TRBV14; clone_size: NA
cdr3_aa: SARSTNEKLF; j_call: TRBJ1-4; d_call: NA; v_call: TRBV20-1; clone_size: few
cdr3_aa: ASSSKAGGNSYEQY; j_call: TRBJ2-7; d_call: TRBD2; v_call: TRBV5-1; clone_size: NA
cdr3_aa: SASRLGAGGYT; j_call: TRBJ1-2; d_call: NA; v_call: TRBV20-1; clone_size: many
cdr3_aa: ATSRSRGSTDTQY; j_call: TRBJ2-3; d_call: NA; v_call: TRBV15; clone_size: few
cdr3_aa: ASSYTGLAGPNNEQF; j_call: TRBJ2-1; d_call: TRBD2; v_call: TRBV6-5; clone_size: NA
cdr3_aa: ASSPDSGREYNEQF; j_call: TRBJ2-1; d_call: TRBD2; v_call: TRBV5-6; clone_size: few
cdr3_aa: ATSDFRENQETQY; j_call: TRBJ2-5; d_call: NA; v_call: TRBV24-1; clone_size: NA
cdr3_aa: ASSLVMGRLSTDTQY; j_call: TRBJ2-3; d_call: NA; v_call: TRBV7-2; clone_size: NA
cdr3_aa: ASRTSGTGAYNEQF; j_call: TRBJ2-1; d_call: NA; v_call: TRBV28; clone_size: NA
cdr3_aa: ASSLAPWTGWETQY; j_call: TRBJ2-5; d_call: TRBD1; v_call: TRBV7-9; clone_size: NA
cdr3_aa: ASSPRDFQETQY; j_call: TRBJ2-5; d_call: NA; v_call: TRBV12-3/TRBV12-4; clone_size: few
cdr3_aa: ASSQGVGYTDTQY; j_call: TRBJ2-3; d_call: NA; v_call: TRBV4-3; clone_size: few
cdr3_aa: ASQTRGDTEAF; j_call: TRBJ1-1; d_call: NA; v_call: TRBV12-3/TRBV12-4; clone_size: NA
cdr3_aa: AERDRPTGELF; j_call: TRBJ2-2; d_call: TRBD1; v_call: TRBV2; clone_size: NA